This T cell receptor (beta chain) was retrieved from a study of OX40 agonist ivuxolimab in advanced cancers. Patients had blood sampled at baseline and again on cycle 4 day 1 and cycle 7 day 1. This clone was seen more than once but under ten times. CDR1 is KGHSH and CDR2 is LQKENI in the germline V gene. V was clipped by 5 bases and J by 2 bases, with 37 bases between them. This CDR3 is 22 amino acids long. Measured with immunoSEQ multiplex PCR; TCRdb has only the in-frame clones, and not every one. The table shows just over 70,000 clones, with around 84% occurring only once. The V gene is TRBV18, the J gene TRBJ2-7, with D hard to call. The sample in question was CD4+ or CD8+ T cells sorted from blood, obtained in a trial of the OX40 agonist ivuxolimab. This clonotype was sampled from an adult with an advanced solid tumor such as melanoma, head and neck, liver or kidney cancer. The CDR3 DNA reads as TGTGCCAGCTCATATCTCGCGATGGTTGGGATGGCCGTGGGCAGGCTTGCCTACGAGCAGTACTTC. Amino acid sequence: CASSYLAMVGMAVGRLAYEQYF.